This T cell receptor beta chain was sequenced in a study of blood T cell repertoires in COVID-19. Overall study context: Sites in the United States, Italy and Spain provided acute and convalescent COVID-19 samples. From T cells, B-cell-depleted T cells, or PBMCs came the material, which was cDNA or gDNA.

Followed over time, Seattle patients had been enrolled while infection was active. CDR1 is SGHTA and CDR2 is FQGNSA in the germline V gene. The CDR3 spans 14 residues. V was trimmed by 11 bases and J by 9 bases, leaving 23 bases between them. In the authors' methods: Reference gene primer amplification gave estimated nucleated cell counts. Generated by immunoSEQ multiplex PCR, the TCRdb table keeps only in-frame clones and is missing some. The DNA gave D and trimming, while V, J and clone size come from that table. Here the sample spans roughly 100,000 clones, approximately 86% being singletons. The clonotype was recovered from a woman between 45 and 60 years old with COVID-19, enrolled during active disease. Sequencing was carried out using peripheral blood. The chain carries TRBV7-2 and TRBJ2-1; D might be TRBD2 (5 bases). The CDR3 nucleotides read TGTGCCTCCCACAGTCAGCACGGGGTGGGTGAGCAGTTCTTC. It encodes CASHSQHGVGEQFF. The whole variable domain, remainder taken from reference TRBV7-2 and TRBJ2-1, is GAGVSQSPSNKVTEKGKDVELRCDPISGHTALYWYRQSLGQGLEFLIYFQGNSAPDKSGLPSDRFSAERTGGSVSTLTIQRTQQEDSAVYLCASHSQHGVGEQFFGPGTRLTVL.